The TCR beta chain under discussion was sequenced for a study of glioma-infiltrating T cells after dendritic cell vaccination (dated by TCRdb to 2016 to 2017). Context from the whole study: The cohort included some 15 glioblastoma patients drawn from Phase I and II dendritic cell vaccination trials, of whom 9 were newly diagnosed and 6 had recurrent disease. Three intradermal dendritic cell vaccine injections were administered to patients at biweekly intervals in the arm below the axilla. Autologous tumor lysate-pulsed dendritic cell vaccination was administered to the patients between about 2003 and 2013. In glioblastoma patients vaccinated with dendritic cells, deep sequencing of TCR beta CDR3 regions served to measure tumor-infiltrating lymphocyte content and to compare repertoires between tumor and blood. Survival after dendritic cell vaccination was correlated with TCR sequencing metrics, including TIL content and tumor-blood repertoire overlap. The vaccine was prepared from monocyte-derived dendritic cells that were cultured for under 8 days with IL-4 and GM-CSF and then pulsed overnight with autologous tumor lysate.

The study at large found these results: The response model built on TCR overlap across three groups was characterized as speculative, with prospective validation still needed. Longer time to progression and overall survival after dendritic cell vaccination were predicted by higher estimated pretreatment TIL content. The cohort was small and heterogeneous, only a few patients had full blood and tumor sets, and even fewer had initial-recurrent tumor pairs. No direct relationship between TCR clonality and survival was found, suggesting that a diverse polyclonal response may matter.

TCRB CDR3 regions were amplified from 2 to 2.5 ug genomic DNA, or all available DNA if less, using the immunoSEQ assay. The multiplex PCR relied on 60 forward primers for TCR V beta segments and 13 reverse primers for J beta segments. To estimate reads per starting template, synthetic control templates were spiked into each sample at limiting dilution. Sequencing produced 87 bp reads on the Illumina HiSeq System. In the authors' own workflow: PCR and sequencing errors were removed by merging closely related sequences with a nearest neighbor algorithm. TCR overlap was defined as the percentage of unique tumor TCR beta sequences that were also present in the same patient's peripheral blood. TCRdb limited this immuneACCESS table to in-frame rearrangements with V and J called. A share of clones is missing; checked studies link under half to unresolved V genes, and the rest is unexplained. That table gives V, J and clone size, and the DNA gave D and trimming. The sample table contains 93,000 or so clones; only one count was recorded for 79% of them. The ten largest clones take up 5.5% to 7% of the sample.

Trimming takes 6 bases from V and 4 bases from J, and the germline ends sit 19 bases apart. The germline V gene encodes CDR1 SGHVS and CDR2 FNYEAQ. The CDR3, cysteine through phenylalanine, is 16 amino acids long. Kept here is only the CDR3 DNA, which spans 48 bases and is read in frame from base 1. With regard to this clone: There is no known antigen for this receptor. The input lacks base qualities; no much larger clone sits a single base away.

Patients were selected on the basis of adequate residual fresh-frozen tumor tissue and more than two years of available survival data. None of the glioblastoma patients carried an isocitrate dehydrogenase mutation, although molecular status otherwise varied. PBMC collection took place before vaccination, two weeks after the third vaccination, and at tumor progression if progression occurred. The Qiagen DNeasy Blood extraction Kit was used to extract genomic DNA. The source of this sequence is a human donor with glioblastoma. This sample comprised blood, obtained before dendritic cell vaccination. This receptor chain uses TRBV7-6 and TRBJ2-1, with TRBD2 perhaps the D gene, on 5 matching bases. The CDR3 amino acid sequence is: CASSPPRAPIYNEQFF. The bases are TGTGCCAGCAGTCCCCCGAGGGCCCCAATTTACAATGAGCAGTTCTTC.